Sequencing of this T cell receptor (beta chain) was carried out in a study of tissue T cells after allogeneic stem cell transplantation. Repertoires were generated with immunoSEQ multiplex PCR, while TCRdb's copy carries only in-frame clones and drops some. This repertoire shows about 4,700 clones, approximately 30% found once; its top ten account for roughly 9%. This clone occurred a few times. Its antigen remains unidentified. The genes and germline here are from mouse. The read halts 1 residue ahead of the CDR3 end, with the missing end drawn from the germline J gene. V was shortened by 0 bases and J by 7 bases, with 6 bases between the two germline ends. Per germline, CDR1 SNHLY and CDR2 FYNGKV (reference sequence). The CDR3 contains 13 residues. Study-level results: This small cohort was clinically heterogeneous, and sampling depth was a limitation. Across patients, clones rarely overlapped, yet motif clusters were shared tissue-specifically.

The time point: mouse harvest day 14 after allogeneic transplant. Tail vein injection delivered 10^7 T-cell-depleted bone marrow cells and 10^6 splenic CD5+ T cells. The source of this sequence is a female BALB/c mouse given C57BL/6 T cells with graft-versus-host disease after an allogeneic hematopoietic cell transplant. Specimen: skin. The chain employs TRBV3 and TRBJ1-4; D gene ambiguous. The covered CDR3 bases are TGTGCCAGCAGCTTAGCCGGTCCCGAAAGATTATTT. Amino acids: CASSLAGPERLF. The complete CDR3 reads CASSLAGPERLFF.